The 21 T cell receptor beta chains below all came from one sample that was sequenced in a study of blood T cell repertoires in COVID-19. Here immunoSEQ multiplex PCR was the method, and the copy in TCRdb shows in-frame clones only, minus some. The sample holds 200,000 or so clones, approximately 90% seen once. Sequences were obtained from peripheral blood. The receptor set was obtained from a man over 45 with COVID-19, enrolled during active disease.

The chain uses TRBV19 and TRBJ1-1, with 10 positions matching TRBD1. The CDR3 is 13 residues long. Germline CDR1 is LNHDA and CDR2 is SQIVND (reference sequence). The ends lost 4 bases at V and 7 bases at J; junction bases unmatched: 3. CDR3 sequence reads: CASSTDRGIEAFF. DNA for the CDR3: TGTGCCAGTAGTACGGACAGGGGGATTGAAGCTTTCTTT.

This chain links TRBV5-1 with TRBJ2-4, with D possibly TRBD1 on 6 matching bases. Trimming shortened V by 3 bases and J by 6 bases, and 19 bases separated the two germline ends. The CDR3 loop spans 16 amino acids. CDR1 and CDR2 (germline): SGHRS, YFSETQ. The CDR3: CASSSHPARGRNIQYF. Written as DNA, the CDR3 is TGCGCCAGCAGCTCCCATCCGGCCAGGGGTAGAAACATTCAGTACTTC.

This chain's CDR3 is CASSPRDRGVSGELFF. DNA for the CDR3: TGTGCCAGCAGCCCTCGGGACAGGGGAGTGTCCGGGGAGCTGTTTTTT. The chain carries TRBV7-9 and TRBJ2-2, with 10 bases that match TRBD1. The germline V gene has CDR1 SEHNR and CDR2 FQNEAQ (reference sequence). The CDR3 sequence is 16 residues long. V trimming: 5 bases; J trimming: 6 bases; junction bases outside the gene matches: 9.

The CDR3 loop reads CASSTKRDTEAFF. As DNA, the CDR3 is TGTGCCAGCAGCACGAAACGGGACACTGAAGCTTTCTTT. The chain uses TRBV21-1 and TRBJ1-1. TRBV21-1 is a pseudogene locus. This CDR3 is built from 13 residues.

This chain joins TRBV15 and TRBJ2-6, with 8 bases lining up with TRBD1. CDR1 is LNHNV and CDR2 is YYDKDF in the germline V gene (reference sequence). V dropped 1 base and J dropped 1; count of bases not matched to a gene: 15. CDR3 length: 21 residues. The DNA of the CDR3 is TGTGCCACCAGCAGAGGGATGACAGGGGACCCGTCGAGGTCTGGGGCCAACGTCCTGACTTTC. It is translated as CATSRGMTGDPSRSGANVLTF.

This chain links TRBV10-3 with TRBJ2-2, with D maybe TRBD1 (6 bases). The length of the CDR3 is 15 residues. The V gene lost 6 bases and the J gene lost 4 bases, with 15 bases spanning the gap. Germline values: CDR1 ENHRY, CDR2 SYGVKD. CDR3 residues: CAISAQGSPTGELFF. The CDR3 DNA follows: TGTGCCATCAGCGCCCAGGGGTCCCCCACCGGGGAGCTGTTTTTT.

CDR3 sequence reads: CASSEPGSPGNTIYF. The DNA for the CDR3 is TGTGCCAGCAGTGAACCGGGAAGCCCTGGAAACACCATATATTTT. V usage is TRBV6-1 and J usage is TRBJ1-3; unclear D gene. V was clipped by 2 bases and J by 2 bases, with 10 bases between them. The CDR3 contains 15 residues. Per germline, CDR1 MNHNS and CDR2 SASEGT.

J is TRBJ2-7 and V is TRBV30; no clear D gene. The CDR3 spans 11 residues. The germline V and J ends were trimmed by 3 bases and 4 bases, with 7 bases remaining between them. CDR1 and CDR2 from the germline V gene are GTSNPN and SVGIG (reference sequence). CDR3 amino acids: CAWSPRYEQYF. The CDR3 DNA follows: TGTGCCTGGAGCCCTCGGTACGAGCAGTACTTC.

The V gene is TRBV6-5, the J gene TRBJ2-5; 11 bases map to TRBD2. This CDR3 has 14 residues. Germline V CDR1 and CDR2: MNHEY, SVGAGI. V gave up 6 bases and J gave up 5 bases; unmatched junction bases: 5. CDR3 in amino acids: CASSSGTSGETQYF. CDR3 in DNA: TGTGCCAGCAGCTCCGGGACTAGCGGCGAGACCCAGTACTTC.

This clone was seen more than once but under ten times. CDR3: CASSFRQGRTGELFF. CDR3 sequence (DNA): TGCGCCAGCAGCTTCCGACAGGGTCGAACCGGGGAGCTGTTTTTT. The chain carries TRBV5-1 and TRBJ2-2; 7 positions agree with TRBD1. This CDR3 is 15 amino acids long. Trimming took 2 bases from V and 5 from J; bases not matched to a gene: 6. The germline V gene has CDR1 SGHRS and CDR2 YFSETQ.

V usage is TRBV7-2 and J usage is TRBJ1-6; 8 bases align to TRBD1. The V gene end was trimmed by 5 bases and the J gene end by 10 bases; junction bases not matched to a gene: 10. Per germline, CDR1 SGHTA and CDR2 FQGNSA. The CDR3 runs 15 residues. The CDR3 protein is CASSPQTGVESPLHF. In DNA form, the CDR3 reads TGTGCCAGCAGCCCCCAGACAGGGGTGGAGTCACCCCTCCACTTT.

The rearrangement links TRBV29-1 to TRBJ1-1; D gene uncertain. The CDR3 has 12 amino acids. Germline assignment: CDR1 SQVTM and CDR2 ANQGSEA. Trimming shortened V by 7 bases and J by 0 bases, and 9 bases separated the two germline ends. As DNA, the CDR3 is TGCAGCGGGGCAAGAATGAACACTGAAGCTTTCTTT. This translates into CSGARMNTEAFF.

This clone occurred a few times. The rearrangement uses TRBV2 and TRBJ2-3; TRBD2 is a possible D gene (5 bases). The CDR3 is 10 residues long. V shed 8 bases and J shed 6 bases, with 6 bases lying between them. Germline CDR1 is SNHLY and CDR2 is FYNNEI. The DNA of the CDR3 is TGTGCCAGCGGGGAGGATACGCAGTATTTT. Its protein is CASGEDTQYF.

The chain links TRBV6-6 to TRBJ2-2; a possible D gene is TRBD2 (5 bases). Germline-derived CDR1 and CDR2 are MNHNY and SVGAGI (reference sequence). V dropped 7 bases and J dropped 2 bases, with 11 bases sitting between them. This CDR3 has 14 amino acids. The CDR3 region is CASKLDGNTGELFF. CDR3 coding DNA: TGTGCCAGCAAACTAGACGGAAACACCGGGGAGCTGTTTTTT.

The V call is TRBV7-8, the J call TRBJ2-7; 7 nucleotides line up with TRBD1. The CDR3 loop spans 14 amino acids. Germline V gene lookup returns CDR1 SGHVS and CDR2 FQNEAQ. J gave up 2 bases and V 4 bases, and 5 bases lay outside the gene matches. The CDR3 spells CASSSGTVTYEQYF. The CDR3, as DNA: TGTGCCAGCAGCTCCGGGACAGTCACCTACGAGCAGTACTTC.

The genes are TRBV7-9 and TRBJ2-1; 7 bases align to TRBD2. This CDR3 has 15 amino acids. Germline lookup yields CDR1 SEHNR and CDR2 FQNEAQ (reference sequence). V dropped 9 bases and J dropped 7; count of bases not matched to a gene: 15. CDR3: CARRPERGRRNEQFF. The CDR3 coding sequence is TGTGCCAGAAGGCCCGAGCGGGGACGGCGGAATGAGCAGTTCTTC.

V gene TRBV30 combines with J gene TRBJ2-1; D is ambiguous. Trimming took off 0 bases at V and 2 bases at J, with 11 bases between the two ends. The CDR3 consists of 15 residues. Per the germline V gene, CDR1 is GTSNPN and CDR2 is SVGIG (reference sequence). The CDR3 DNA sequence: TGTGCCTGGAGTGTTCGTGGTACAGCCTACAATGAGCAGTTCTTC. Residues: CAWSVRGTAYNEQFF.

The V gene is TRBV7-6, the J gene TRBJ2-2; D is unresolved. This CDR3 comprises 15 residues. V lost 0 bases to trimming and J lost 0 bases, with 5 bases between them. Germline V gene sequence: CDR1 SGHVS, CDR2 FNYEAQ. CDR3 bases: TGTGCCAGCAGCTTAGCAAGCACGAACACCGGGGAGCTGTTTTTT. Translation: CASSLASTNTGELFF.

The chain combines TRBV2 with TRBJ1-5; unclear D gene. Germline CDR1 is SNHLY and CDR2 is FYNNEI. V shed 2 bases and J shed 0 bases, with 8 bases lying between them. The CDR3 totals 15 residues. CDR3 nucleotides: TGTGCCAGCAGTGAACTTACAGATAGCAATCAGCCCCAGCATTTT. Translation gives CASSELTDSNQPQHF.

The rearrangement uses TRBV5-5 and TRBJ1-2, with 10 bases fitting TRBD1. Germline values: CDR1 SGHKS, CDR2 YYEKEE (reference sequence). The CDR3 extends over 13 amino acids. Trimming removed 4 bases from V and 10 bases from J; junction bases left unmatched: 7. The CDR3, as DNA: TGTGCCAGCAGCGTAGGGACAGGGGTGGCCTACACCTTC. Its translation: CASSVGTGVAYTF. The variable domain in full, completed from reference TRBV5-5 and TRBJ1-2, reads DAGVTQSPTHLIKTRGQQVTLRCSPISGHKSVSWYQQVLGQGPQFIFQYYEKEERGRGNFPDRFSARQFPNYSSELNVNALLLGDSALYLCASSVGTGVAYTFGSGTRLTVV.

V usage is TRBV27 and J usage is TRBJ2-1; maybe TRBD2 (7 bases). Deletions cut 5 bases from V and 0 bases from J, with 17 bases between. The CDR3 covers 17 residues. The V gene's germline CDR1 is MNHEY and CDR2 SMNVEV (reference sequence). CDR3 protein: CASSPTGGGSSYNEQFF. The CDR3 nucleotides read TGTGCCAGCAGTCCCACGGGGGGCGGGAGCTCCTACAATGAGCAGTTCTTC.